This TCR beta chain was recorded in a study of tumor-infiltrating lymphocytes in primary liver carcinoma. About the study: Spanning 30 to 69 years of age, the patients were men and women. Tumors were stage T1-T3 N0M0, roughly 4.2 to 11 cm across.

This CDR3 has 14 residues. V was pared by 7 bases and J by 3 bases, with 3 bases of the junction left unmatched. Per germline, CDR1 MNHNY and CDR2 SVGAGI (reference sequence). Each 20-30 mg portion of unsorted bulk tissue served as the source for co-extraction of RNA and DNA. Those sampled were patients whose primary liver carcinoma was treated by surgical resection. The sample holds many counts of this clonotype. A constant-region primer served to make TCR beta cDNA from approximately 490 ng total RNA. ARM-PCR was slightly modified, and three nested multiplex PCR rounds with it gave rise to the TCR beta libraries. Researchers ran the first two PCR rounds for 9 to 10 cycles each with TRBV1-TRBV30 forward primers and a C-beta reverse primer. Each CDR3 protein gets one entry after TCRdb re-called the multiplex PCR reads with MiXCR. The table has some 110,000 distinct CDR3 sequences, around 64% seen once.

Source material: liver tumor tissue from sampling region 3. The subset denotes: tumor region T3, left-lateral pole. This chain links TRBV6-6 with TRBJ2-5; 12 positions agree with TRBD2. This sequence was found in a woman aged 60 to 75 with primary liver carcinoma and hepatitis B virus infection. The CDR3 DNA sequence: TGTGCCAGCACTAGGACTAGCGGGGAAGAGACCCAGTACTTC. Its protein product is CASTRTSGEETQYF.